This T cell receptor beta chain is from a study of Ad26.COV2.S vaccination and SARS-CoV-2 variants. Treatment in this sample: about 20 received Ad26.COV2.S at low or high dose, single or two shots; five or six received placebo; per-sample allocation not given. After the first vaccine or placebo injection, samples were drawn on day 63. CDR1 and CDR2 (germline): SGHNT, YENEEA. J was trimmed by 2 bases and V by 1 base; bases with no gene match: 5. The CDR3 is 16 residues long. Sequencing was performed with immunoSEQ multiplex PCR; in TCRdb, only in-frame clones are kept and a portion is missing. The sample holds hundreds of thousands of clones, under 90% seen once.

This clonotype originated in a person aged 18-60 years who received the Ad26.COV2.S COVID-19 vaccine or a placebo. The chain employs TRBV11-3 and TRBJ2-3, with TRBD2 matching 8 bases. The material was peripheral blood, obtained in a trial of Ad26.COV2.S vaccine versus placebo. This CDR3 is CASSLGSSGATDTQYF. Written as DNA, the CDR3 is TGTGCCAGCAGCTTAGGGAGTAGCGGGGCCACAGATACGCAGTATTTT.